The 29 T cell receptor beta chains listed next were all sequenced from one sample in a study of T-cell reconstitution after alpha-beta-depleted transplantation in children. During its preparation, the TCRbeta library received unique molecular identifiers. TCRdb reprocessed the PCR reads via MiXCR and lists one record per CDR3 protein. The repertoire holds 300,000 or so distinct CDR3 sequences, with approximately 9.8% as singletons. Here the sequenced sample was PBMCs from the stem cell graft donor, taken from the stem cell graft. All receptors come from a human donor who donated a stem cell graft to a child with SCID.

This clonotype was seen more than once but under ten times. The rearrangement joins TRBV7-9 to TRBJ2-3; no firm D call. The CDR3 is made up of 11 amino acids. V lost 7 bases, J lost 5 bases, and 7 bases lay in between. Germline lookup yields CDR1 SEHNR and CDR2 FQNEAQ (reference sequence). CDR3 bases: TGTGCCAGCACTCAAGTAGATACGCAGTATTTT. This encodes CASTQVDTQYF.

The chain employs TRBV15 and TRBJ2-2; TRBD1 agrees at 11 bases. CDR3 size: 16 residues. The V segment lost 5 bases and the J segment 4 bases; nucleotides outside the gene matches: 6. CDR1 is LNHNV and CDR2 is YYDKDF in the germline V gene (reference sequence). The CDR3 sequence: CATSGRTGGFTGELFF. The CDR3 DNA reads TGTGCCACCAGCGGGAGGACAGGGGGCTTCACCGGGGAGCTGTTTTTT. Together with reference TRBV15 and TRBJ2-2, the CDR3 gives the full variable domain: DAMVIQNPRYQVTQFGKPVTLSCSQTLNHNVMYWYQQKSSQAPKLLFHYYDKDFNNEADTPDNFQSRRPNTSFCFLDIRSPGLGDTAMYLCATSGRTGGFTGELFFGEGSRLTVL.

V usage is TRBV7-3 and J usage is TRBJ2-2; 7 nucleotides align to TRBD2. Germline values: CDR1 SGHTA, CDR2 FQGTGA. The trim removed 6 bases at V and 6 bases at J, leaving 10 bases unmatched. The length of the CDR3 is 15 residues. As DNA, the CDR3 is TGTGCCAGCAGTTCCGGGACTGGGAGGGCCGGGGAGCTGTTTTTT. It specifies CASSSGTGRAGELFF.

This clonotype was detected only a few times. V is TRBV19 and J is TRBJ2-7, with D perhaps being TRBD1 or TRBD2 (6 bases each). The germline V gene encodes CDR1 LNHDA and CDR2 SQIVND (reference sequence). V lost 4 bases, J lost 0 bases, and 13 bases lay in between. The CDR3 runs to 15 residues. CDR3 protein: CASSTGGMNSYEQYF. The CDR3, as DNA: TGTGCCAGTAGTACCGGGGGCATGAACTCCTACGAGCAGTACTTC.

The chain combines TRBV20-1 with TRBJ2-1; 8 nucleotides agree with TRBD2. The germline V gene has CDR1 DFQATT and CDR2 SNEGSKA (reference sequence). This CDR3 spans 18 amino acids. V was clipped by 0 bases and J by 1 base; unmatched bases: 11. The CDR3, as DNA: TGCAGTGCTAGAGATTGGGGCGGGGGGATGAGGTCCTACAATGAGCAGTTCTTC. Its protein product is CSARDWGGGMRSYNEQFF.

The sample holds a few counts of this clonotype. The V gene is TRBV20-1, the J gene TRBJ2-3; D might be TRBD2 (7 bases). Per germline, CDR1 DFQATT and CDR2 SNEGSKA (reference sequence). V was trimmed by 6 bases and J by 3 bases, leaving 22 bases between them. The CDR3 contains 16 residues. Here the CDR3 reads CSAPTGTGGRTDTQYF. The CDR3 DNA reads TGCAGTGCGCCTACGGGGACGGGGGGCCGAACAGATACGCAGTATTTT.

This clonotype has only a few counts. The chain couples TRBV12-3 or TRBV12-4 to TRBJ2-3; TRBD2 matches 14 bases. V dropped 6 bases and J dropped 2; count of bases not matched to a gene: 10. The CDR3 has 18 residues. CDR3 sequence (DNA): TGTGCCAGCAGCTCCGGACTAGCGGGGGGTTTATACACAGATACGCAGTATTTT. It yields the protein CASSSGLAGGLYTDTQYF.

This clonotype has at least ten counts. V and J are TRBV12-3 or TRBV12-4 and TRBJ1-1; D remains unclear. CDR3 length: 12 residues. V lost 7 bases and J 0 bases, leaving 6 bases between the germline ends. Written as DNA, the CDR3 is TGTGCCAGCACCCTCATGAACACTGAAGCTTTCTTT. Residues: CASTLMNTEAFF.

This clonotype was seen more than once but under ten times. The chain recombines TRBV20-1 with TRBJ2-7, with D possibly matching TRBD1 (6 bases). Trimming took off 5 bases at V and 3 bases at J, with 14 bases between the two ends. Germline CDR1 is DFQATT and CDR2 is SNEGSKA (reference sequence). The CDR3 loop spans 13 amino acids. CDR3 sequence (DNA): TGCAGTGCTTTCTTCAGGGGAAACTACGAGCAGTACTTC. As protein: CSAFFRGNYEQYF.

This clonotype was seen repeatedly, ten times or more. This sequence joins TRBV6-5 and TRBJ1-5; tentatively, D is TRBD1 (5 bases). The CDR3 is 14 amino acids. Per the germline V gene, CDR1 is MNHEY and CDR2 is SVGAGI. V was trimmed by 5 bases and J by 7 bases, leaving 15 bases between them. The CDR3 DNA reads as TGTGCCAGCAGTAGGGGAGAGGAGGACCAGCCCCAGCATTTT. Translated, it gives CASSRGEEDQPQHF.

This clonotype was seen a handful of times. The CDR3 DNA is TGTGCCAGCAGTTTAGCGCTCGATGGGCTCTATGGCTACACCTTC. Its translation: CASSLALDGLYGYTF. This sequence joins TRBV12-3 or TRBV12-4 and TRBJ1-2, with unresolved D. The CDR3 runs 15 residues. Deletions cut 0 bases from V and 4 bases from J, with 12 bases between.

This clonotype was observed a handful of times. V is TRBV20-1 and J is TRBJ1-1; D is undetermined. The CDR3 length is 12 residues. Germline CDR1 DFQATT, CDR2 SNEGSKA (reference sequence). V was cut by 5 bases and J by 2 bases, with 9 bases left in between. The CDR3 DNA follows: TGCAGTGCTCGTACAGATAACACTGAAGCTTTCTTT. It specifies CSARTDNTEAFF.

This clonotype was seen many times. The chain has TRBV7-2 and TRBJ2-3; 8 nucleotides align to TRBD1. The ends lost 2 bases at V and 6 bases at J; junction bases unmatched: 1. The length of the CDR3 is 13 residues. Germline V gives CDR1 SGHTA, CDR2 FQGNSA. This CDR3 reads CASSLQGADTQYF. The CDR3 nucleotides are TGTGCCAGCAGCTTACAGGGGGCGGATACGCAGTATTTT.

The gene calls are TRBV20-1 and TRBJ1-1; maybe TRBD1 (5 bases). Germline V gene sequence: CDR1 DFQATT, CDR2 SNEGSKA (reference sequence). Trimming left V 3 bases short and J 0 bases short, with 14 bases between. The CDR3 contains 15 residues. The CDR3 region is CSASGGFWVNTEAFF. DNA for the CDR3: TGCAGTGCTAGTGGGGGGTTCTGGGTGAACACTGAAGCTTTCTTT.

The chain couples TRBV12-3 or TRBV12-4 to TRBJ2-1, with 9 bases lining up with TRBD1. J gave up 6 bases and V 7 bases, and 13 bases lay outside the gene matches. This CDR3 has 16 amino acids. CDR3 protein: CASTPVGTGHSNEQFF. The CDR3 coding sequence is TGTGCCAGCACCCCAGTTGGGACAGGGCATTCCAATGAGCAGTTCTTC.

Ten or more counts support this clonotype. The gene calls are TRBV10-3 and TRBJ2-4, with a tentative D call TRBD1 (5 bases). Looked up from germline, CDR1 is ENHRY and CDR2 is SYGVKD. The length of the CDR3 is 15 residues. Trimming removed 0 bases at V and 9 bases at J, with 15 bases between. The CDR3 spells CAISESIQEWGIQYF. The DNA for the CDR3 is TGTGCCATCAGTGAGTCGATACAGGAATGGGGCATTCAGTACTTC.

J is TRBJ1-4 and V is TRBV6-5; no firm D call. The length of the CDR3 is 15 residues. V shed 6 bases and J shed 8 bases, with 19 bases lying between them. Germline V gene lookup returns CDR1 MNHEY and CDR2 SVGAGI. CDR3 residues: CASSPRERLNEKLFF. The CDR3 DNA sequence: TGTGCCAGCAGCCCCCGGGAGAGGTTGAACGAAAAACTGTTTTTT.

The V gene is TRBV7-8, the J gene TRBJ2-7; D is unclear. Per the germline V gene, CDR1 is SGHVS and CDR2 is FQNEAQ. The CDR3 has 12 amino acids. The V gene lost 5 bases and the J gene lost 4 bases, with 9 bases spanning the gap. DNA of the CDR3: TGTGCCAGCAGCACCAGCGTTTACGAGCAGTACTTC. It translates to CASSTSVYEQYF.

The chain links TRBV10-3 to TRBJ1-1; D might be TRBD1 (5 bases). Looked up from germline, CDR1 is ENHRY and CDR2 is SYGVKD. This CDR3 region has 14 residues. V shed 6 bases and J shed 0 bases, with 11 bases lying between them. CDR3 nucleotides: TGTGCCATCAGCCAGACAGTAATGAACACTGAAGCTTTCTTT. This gives the protein CAISQTVMNTEAFF.

V usage is TRBV5-1 and J usage is TRBJ2-5; 11 positions match TRBD2. The CDR3 runs to 18 residues. From germline, CDR1 is SGHRS and CDR2 YFSETQ. J lost 4 bases, V lost 0 bases, and 11 bases had no gene match. The CDR3 reads CASSLARLPGTSGETQYF. The CDR3 region has the DNA TGCGCCAGCAGCTTGGCTAGACTTCCCGGGACTAGCGGAGAGACCCAGTACTTC.

This clonotype has more than one count but fewer than ten. One base away lies a much larger clone, so this may be a sequencing read error. The chain recombines TRBV9 with TRBJ1-1; the match to TRBD1 covers 10 bases. Germline trimming cut 3 bases from V and 4 bases from J; bases unmatched to any gene: 3. Germline V gene data show CDR1 as SGDLS and CDR2 as YYNGEE. The CDR3 is 14 amino acids. The CDR3: CASSDRTGGTEAFF. As DNA, the CDR3 is TGTGCCAGCAGCGACCGGACAGGGGGCACTGAAGCTTTCTTT. The full variable domain, completed using reference TRBV9 and TRBJ1-1, is DSGVTQTPKHLITATGQRVTLRCSPRSGDLSVYWYQQSLDQGLQFLIQYYNGEERAKGNILERFSAQQFPDLHSELNLSSLELGDSALYFCASSDRTGGTEAFFGQGTRLTVV.

Notes on this clonotype: A junction end diverges from the germline sequence, so it may reflect a read error. The chain has TRBV20-1 and TRBJ2-3; D gene ambiguous. The CDR3 is made up of 15 amino acids. Per the germline V gene, CDR1 is DFQATT and CDR2 is SNEGSKA (reference sequence). CDR3 amino acids: CSARPLQVITDTRYF. CDR3 coding DNA: TGCAGTGCTAGACCACTCCAGGTGATCACAGATACGCGGTATTTT.

The chain carries TRBV10-1 and TRBJ2-2; D perhaps matches TRBD1 (6 bases). The CDR3 covers 14 residues. Looked up from germline, CDR1 is WNHNN and CDR2 is SYGVQD (reference sequence). Trimming took 5 bases from V and 3 from J, leaving 10 bases between them. CDR3 in amino acids: CASSYRADTGELFF. As DNA, the CDR3 is TGCGCCAGCAGTTACAGGGCGGACACCGGGGAGCTGTTTTTT.

The rearrangement uses TRBV7-3 and TRBJ2-7, with D uncertain. CDR1 and CDR2 (germline): SGHTA, FQGTGA. This CDR3 is 13 amino acids long. The V gene lost 1 base and the J gene lost 7 bases, with 11 bases spanning the gap. The chain's CDR3 is CASSLNDQREQYF. Here the CDR3 DNA reads TGTGCCAGCAGCTTAAACGACCAACGAGAGCAGTACTTC.

This clonotype occurred a few times. The chain's CDR3 is CSVELPDRSSYNEQFF. The CDR3 nucleotides are TGCAGCGTTGAGCTTCCAGACCGGAGCTCCTACAATGAGCAGTTCTTC. The rearrangement uses TRBV29-1 and TRBJ2-1, with D hard to call. Germline V lookup: CDR1 SQVTM, CDR2 ANQGSEA. V was clipped by 3 bases and J by 0 bases, with 15 bases between them. This CDR3 is built from 16 residues.

The chain joins TRBV20-1 to TRBJ2-3; D gene ambiguous. Germline CDR1 DFQATT, CDR2 SNEGSKA (reference sequence). The V gene lost 6 bases and the J gene lost 4 bases, with 14 bases spanning the gap. CDR3 size: 13 residues. The CDR3 region is CSAQSGGADTQYF. The CDR3 DNA reads as TGCAGTGCGCAGTCCGGTGGAGCAGATACGCAGTATTTT.

This clonotype has just a few counts. CDR3 sequence (DNA): TGTGCCAGCAGTTCCCGGGACTCCTATACCTACAATGAGCAGTTCTTC. It encodes CASSSRDSYTYNEQFF. This chain joins TRBV6-5 and TRBJ2-1; D is possibly TRBD2 (6 bases). The CDR3 covers 16 residues. Germline CDR1 and CDR2: MNHEY and SVGAGI. V lost 4 bases to trimming and J lost 2 bases, with 15 bases between them.

The rearrangement joins TRBV27 to TRBJ2-7; 12 bases agree with TRBD2. Germline CDR1 and CDR2: MNHEY and SMNVEV (reference sequence). There are 17 residues in the CDR3. V was pared by 5 bases and J by 0 bases, with 8 bases of the junction left unmatched. Here the CDR3 DNA reads TGTGCCAGCAGTAGGTTACTAGCGGGGGGACCCTCCTACGAGCAGTACTTC. Amino acids: CASSRLLAGGPSYEQYF.

This clonotype was detected a few times. V gene TRBV14 combines with J gene TRBJ2-3; 7 nucleotides line up with TRBD1. Germline-derived CDR1 and CDR2 are SGHDN and FVKESK. The ends lost 3 bases at V and 6 bases at J; junction bases unmatched: 9. The CDR3 contains 15 residues. CDR3 DNA sequence: TGTGCCAGCAGCCACAGGGACAGCCCTCGGGATACGCAGTATTTT. Translated: CASSHRDSPRDTQYF.